The present TCR beta chain was sequenced within a study of blood T cell repertoires in COVID-19. Germline V lookup: CDR1 SNHLY, CDR2 FYNNEI. V lost 6 bases to trimming and J lost 7 bases; unmatched junction nucleotides: 7. The length of the CDR3 is 14 residues. The repertoire was sequenced with immunoSEQ multiplex PCR; TCRdb's copy has only in-frame clones and lacks some. This sample has approximately 220,000 clones, with around 82% found just once. Sequencing was done on a sample of PBMCs or T cells enriched from blood (not recorded which). The receptor was derived from a woman aged 50 to 60 who had been exposed to COVID-19. V is TRBV2 and J is TRBJ2-3, with TRBD2 matching over 10 bases. DNA of the CDR3: TGTGCCAGCAGGGGGGAGCGGGGGGGAAATACGCAGTATTTT. This encodes CASRGERGGNTQYF.